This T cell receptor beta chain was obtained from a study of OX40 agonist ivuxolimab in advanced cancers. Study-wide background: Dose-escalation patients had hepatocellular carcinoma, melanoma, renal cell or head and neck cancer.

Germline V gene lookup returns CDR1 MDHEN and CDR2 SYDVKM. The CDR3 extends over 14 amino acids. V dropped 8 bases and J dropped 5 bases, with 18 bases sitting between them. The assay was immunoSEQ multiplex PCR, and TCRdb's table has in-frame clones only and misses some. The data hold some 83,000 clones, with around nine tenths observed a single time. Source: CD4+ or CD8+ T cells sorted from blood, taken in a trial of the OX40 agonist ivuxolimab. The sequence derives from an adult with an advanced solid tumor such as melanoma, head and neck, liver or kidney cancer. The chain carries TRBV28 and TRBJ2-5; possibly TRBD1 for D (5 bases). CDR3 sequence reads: CASGAGQGRETQYF. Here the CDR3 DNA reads TGTGCCAGCGGGGCTGGGCAGGGAAGGGAGACCCAGTACTTC.